The sequence of this T cell receptor (beta chain) was determined in a study of T cells in Graves' hyperthyroidism and ophthalmopathy. Exclusion criteria comprised uncontrolled infection, other autoimmune disease, pregnancy or lactation. RNA transcripts gave rise to amplified TCR beta CDR3 regions. The TCR CDR3 first-round RT-PCR relied on the HTBI primer set. TCRdb redid the calling of the multiplex PCR reads with MiXCR, one entry per CDR3 protein. The table has approximately 400,000 distinct CDR3 sequences, 15% to 18% seen once. This clonotype was seen a few times. Material for sequencing was blood. The receptor was isolated from a woman between 18 and 30 years old with Graves' hyperthyroidism.

Written as DNA, the CDR3 is TGTGCCAGCAGAACAACCCCGTGGGCTGGGGTTCAGTACTTC. Amino acids: CASRTTPWAGVQYF. The gene calls are TRBV6-2 or TRBV6-3 and TRBJ2-4; D is ambiguous. This CDR3 has 14 amino acids. CDR1 and CDR2 (germline): MNHEY, SVGEGT. Deletions cut 6 bases from V and 11 bases from J, with 20 bases between.